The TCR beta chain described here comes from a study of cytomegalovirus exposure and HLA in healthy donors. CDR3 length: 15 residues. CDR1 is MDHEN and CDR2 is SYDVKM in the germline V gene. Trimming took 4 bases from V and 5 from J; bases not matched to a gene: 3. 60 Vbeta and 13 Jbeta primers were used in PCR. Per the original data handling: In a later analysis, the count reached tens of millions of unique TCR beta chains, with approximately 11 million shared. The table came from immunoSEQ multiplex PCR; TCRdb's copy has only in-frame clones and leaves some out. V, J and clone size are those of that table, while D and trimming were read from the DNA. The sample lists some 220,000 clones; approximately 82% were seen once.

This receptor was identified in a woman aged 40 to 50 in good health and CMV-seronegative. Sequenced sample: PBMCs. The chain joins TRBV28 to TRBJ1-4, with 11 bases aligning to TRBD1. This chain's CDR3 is CASSWTGGQNEKLFF. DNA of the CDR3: TGTGCCAGCAGTTGGACAGGGGGCCAGAATGAAAAACTGTTTTTT.